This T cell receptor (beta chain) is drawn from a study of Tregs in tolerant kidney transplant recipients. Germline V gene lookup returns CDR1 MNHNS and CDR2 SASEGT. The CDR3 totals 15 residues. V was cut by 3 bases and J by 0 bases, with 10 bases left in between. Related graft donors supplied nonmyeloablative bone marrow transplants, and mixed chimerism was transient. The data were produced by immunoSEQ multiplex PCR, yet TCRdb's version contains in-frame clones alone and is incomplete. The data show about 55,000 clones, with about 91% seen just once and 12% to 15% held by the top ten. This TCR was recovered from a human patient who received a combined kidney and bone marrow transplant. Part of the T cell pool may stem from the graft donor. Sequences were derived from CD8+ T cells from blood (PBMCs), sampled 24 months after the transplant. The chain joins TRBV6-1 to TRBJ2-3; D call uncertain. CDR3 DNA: TGTGCCAGCAGTGATGGCGGATCTAGCACAGATACGCAGTATTTT. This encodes CASSDGGSSTDTQYF.